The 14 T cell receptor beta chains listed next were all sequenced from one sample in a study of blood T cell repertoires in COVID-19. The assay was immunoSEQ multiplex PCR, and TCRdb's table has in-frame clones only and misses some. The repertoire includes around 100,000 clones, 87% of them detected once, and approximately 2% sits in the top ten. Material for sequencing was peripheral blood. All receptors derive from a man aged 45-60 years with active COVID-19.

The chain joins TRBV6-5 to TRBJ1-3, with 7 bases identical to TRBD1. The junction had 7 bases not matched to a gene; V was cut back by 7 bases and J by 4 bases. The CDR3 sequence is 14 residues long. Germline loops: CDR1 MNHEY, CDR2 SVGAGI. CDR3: CASKKGAWGNTIYF. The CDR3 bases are TGTGCCAGCAAAAAGGGGGCTTGGGGAAACACCATATATTTT.

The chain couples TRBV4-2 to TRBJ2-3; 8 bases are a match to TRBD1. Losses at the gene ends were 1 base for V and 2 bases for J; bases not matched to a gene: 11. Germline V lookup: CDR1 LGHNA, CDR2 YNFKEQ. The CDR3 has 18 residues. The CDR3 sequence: CASSQVYSGTGITDTQYF. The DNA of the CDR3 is TGTGCCAGCAGCCAAGTTTATTCCGGGACAGGCATCACAGATACGCAGTATTTT.

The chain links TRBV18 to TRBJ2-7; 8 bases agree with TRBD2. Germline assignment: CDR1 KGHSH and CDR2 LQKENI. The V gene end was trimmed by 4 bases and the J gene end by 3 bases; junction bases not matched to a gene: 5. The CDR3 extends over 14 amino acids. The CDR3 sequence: CASSRGGSYYEQYF. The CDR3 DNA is TGTGCCAGCTCACGCGGGGGGTCCTACTACGAGCAGTACTTC.

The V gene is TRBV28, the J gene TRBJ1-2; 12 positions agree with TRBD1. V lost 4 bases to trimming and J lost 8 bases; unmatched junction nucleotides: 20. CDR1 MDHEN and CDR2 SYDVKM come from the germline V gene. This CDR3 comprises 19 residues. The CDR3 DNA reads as TGTGCCAGCAGTTGGGTCGGAAGGGACAGGGGGCGCGGAAAAGGCGGCTACACCTTC. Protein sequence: CASSWVGRDRGRGKGGYTF.

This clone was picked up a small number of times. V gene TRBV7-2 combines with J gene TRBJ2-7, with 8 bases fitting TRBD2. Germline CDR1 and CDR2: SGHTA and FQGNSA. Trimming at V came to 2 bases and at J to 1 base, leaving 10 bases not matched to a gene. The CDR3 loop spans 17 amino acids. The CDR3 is CASSLRPGRVASYEQYF. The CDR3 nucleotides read TGTGCCAGCAGCTTAAGGCCCGGGAGGGTTGCGTCCTACGAGCAGTACTTC.

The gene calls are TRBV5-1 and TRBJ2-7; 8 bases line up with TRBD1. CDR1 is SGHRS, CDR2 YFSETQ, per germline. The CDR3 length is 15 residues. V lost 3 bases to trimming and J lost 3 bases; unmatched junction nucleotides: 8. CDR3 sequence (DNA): TGCGCCAGCAGCTGGACCCAGGGGGCGGGCTACGAGCAGTACTTC. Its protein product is CASSWTQGAGYEQYF.

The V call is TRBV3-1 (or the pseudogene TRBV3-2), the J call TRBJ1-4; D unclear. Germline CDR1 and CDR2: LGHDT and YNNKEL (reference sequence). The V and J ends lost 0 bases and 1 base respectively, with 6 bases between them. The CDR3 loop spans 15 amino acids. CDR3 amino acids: CASSQEQKTNEKLFF. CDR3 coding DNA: TGTGCCAGCAGCCAAGAGCAGAAAACTAATGAAAAACTGTTTTTT.

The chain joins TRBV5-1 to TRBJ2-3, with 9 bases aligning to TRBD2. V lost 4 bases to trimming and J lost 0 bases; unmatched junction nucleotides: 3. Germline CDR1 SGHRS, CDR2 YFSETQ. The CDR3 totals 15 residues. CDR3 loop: CASSPSGTSTDTQYF. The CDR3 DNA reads TGCGCCAGCAGCCCTAGCGGGACTAGCACAGATACGCAGTATTTT. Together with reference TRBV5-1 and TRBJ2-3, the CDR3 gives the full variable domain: KAGVTQTPRYLIKTRGQQVTLSCSPISGHRSVSWYQQTPGQGLQFLFEYFSETQRNKGNFPGRFSGRQFSNSRSEMNVSTLELGDSALYLCASSPSGTSTDTQYFGPGTRLTVL.

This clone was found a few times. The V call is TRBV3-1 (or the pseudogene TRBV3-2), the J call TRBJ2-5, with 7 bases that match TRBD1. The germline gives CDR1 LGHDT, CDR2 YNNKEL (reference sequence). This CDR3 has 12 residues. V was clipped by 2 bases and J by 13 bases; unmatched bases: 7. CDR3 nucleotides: TGTGCCAGCAGCCAAAATTCCGGGACAGCGTACTTC. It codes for CASSQNSGTAYF.

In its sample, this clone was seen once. DNA of the CDR3: TGTGCCAGCAGCTTAGTGGCTAGCGGCACAGATACGCAGTATTTT. It yields the protein CASSLVASGTDTQYF. The chain recombines TRBV13 with TRBJ2-3; D is possibly TRBD2 (6 bases). CDR3 length equals 15 residues. V was clipped by 1 base and J by 1 base, with 9 bases between them. In germline, CDR1 is PRHDT, CDR2 FYEKMQ (reference sequence).

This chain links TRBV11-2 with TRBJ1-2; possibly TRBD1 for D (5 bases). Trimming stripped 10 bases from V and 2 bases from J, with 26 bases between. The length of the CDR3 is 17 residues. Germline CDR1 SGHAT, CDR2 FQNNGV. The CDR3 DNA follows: TGTGCCAACCCTTCGGCGGAGGGGATCGGTCCAAACTATGGCTACACCTTC. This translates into CANPSAEGIGPNYGYTF.

The CDR3 bases are TGTGCCAGCAGTTTTCGGGTGGGACAGATGAGCTCCTATAATTCACCCCTCCACTTT. Amino acid sequence: CASSFRVGQMSSYNSPLHF. The rearrangement links TRBV27 to TRBJ1-6; TRBD1 matches 7 bases. The germline V gene has CDR1 MNHEY and CDR2 SMNVEV (reference sequence). With V trimmed by 3 bases and J by 0 bases, 11 bases remained unmatched. This CDR3 contains 19 residues.

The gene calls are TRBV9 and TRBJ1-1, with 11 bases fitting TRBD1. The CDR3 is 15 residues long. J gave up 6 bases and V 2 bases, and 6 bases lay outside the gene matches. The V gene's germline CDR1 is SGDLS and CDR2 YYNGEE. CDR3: CASSVRTGGFSEAFF. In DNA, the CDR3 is TGTGCCAGCAGCGTCAGGACAGGGGGCTTCTCTGAAGCTTTCTTT.

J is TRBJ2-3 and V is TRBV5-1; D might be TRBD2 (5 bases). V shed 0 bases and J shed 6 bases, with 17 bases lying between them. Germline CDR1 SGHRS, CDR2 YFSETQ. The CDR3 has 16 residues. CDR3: CASSLAARGRADTQYF. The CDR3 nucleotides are TGCGCCAGCAGCTTGGCGGCTAGAGGGCGTGCGGATACGCAGTATTTT.